These 20 T cell receptor beta chains were all obtained from the same sample, sequenced in a study of blood T cell repertoires in COVID-19. Profiled with immunoSEQ multiplex PCR; TCRdb holds only in-frame clones, not every one. The sample yields just over 250,000 clones, about nine tenths seen once. The sequenced sample was peripheral blood. These receptors came from a man aged 40-50 years who had recovered from COVID-19.

V gene TRBV5-4 combines with J gene TRBJ2-5, with D possibly TRBD1 on 6 matching bases. The CDR3 runs to 14 residues. Trimming left V 2 bases short and J 4 bases short, with 12 bases between. Per the germline V gene, CDR1 is SGHNT and CDR2 is YYREEE (reference sequence). The chain's CDR3 is CASSLAAGVETQYF. The CDR3 nucleotides read TGTGCCAGCAGCTTAGCGGCAGGGGTAGAGACCCAGTACTTC.

V is TRBV29-1 and J is TRBJ2-1; possibly TRBD1 for D (5 bases). The length of the CDR3 is 13 residues. Trimming pared 1 base from V and 10 bases from J, leaving 14 bases between. The germline V gene has CDR1 SQVTM and CDR2 ANQGSEA. Here the CDR3 DNA reads TGCAGCGTTGAAGTGCTGGGTTGGGGCGAGCAGTTCTTC. It translates to CSVEVLGWGEQFF.

With respect to this clone: The junction departs from germline at one end; a sequencing error may be responsible. The chain couples TRBV2 to TRBJ1-2; 11 nucleotides line up with TRBD1. The CDR3 has 15 amino acids. Germline V CDR1 and CDR2: SNHLY, FYNNEI. The CDR3 sequence: CASREGTGGDYGYTF. CDR3 bases: TGTGCCAGCAGGGAAGGGACAGGGGGGGACTATGGCTACACCTTC.

The chain links TRBV7-6 to TRBJ2-3, with a tentative D call TRBD2 (7 bases). Deletions cut 5 bases from V and 2 bases from J, with 14 bases between. The CDR3 consists of 15 residues. Germline V gene sequence: CDR1 SGHVS, CDR2 FNYEAQ. The CDR3: CASSLGGGFTDTQYF. For the CDR3, the DNA is TGTGCCAGCAGCCTGGGCGGGGGCTTCACAGATACGCAGTATTTT.

This clone was observed at least ten times. The V gene is TRBV6-5, the J gene TRBJ1-2, with 8 bases matching TRBD1. The V gene end was trimmed by 0 bases and the J gene end by 7 bases; junction bases not matched to a gene: 7. This CDR3 has 15 amino acids. Germline V gene data show CDR1 as MNHEY and CDR2 as SVGAGI. The CDR3 is CASSYSLDRGPGYTF. The DNA for the CDR3 is TGTGCCAGCAGTTACTCCCTTGACAGGGGACCTGGCTACACCTTC.

The genes are TRBV2 and TRBJ1-6; D is unresolved. V gave up 2 bases and J gave up 13 bases, with 6 bases separating them. The CDR3 totals 11 residues. Germline lookup yields CDR1 SNHLY and CDR2 FYNNEI. The CDR3 spells CASSEQVPLHF. The CDR3 DNA follows: TGTGCCAGCAGTGAACAGGTTCCCCTCCACTTT.

The chain is built from TRBV29-1 and TRBJ2-1; the D is unclear. Germline V lookup: CDR1 SQVTM, CDR2 ANQGSEA. This CDR3 is built from 12 residues. With 3 bases removed from V and 2 bases from J, the gap between germline ends came to 5 bases. This chain's CDR3 is CSVEAAYNEQFF. The DNA of the CDR3 is TGCAGCGTTGAGGCCGCCTACAATGAGCAGTTCTTC.

This clone has a single count. The J gene is TRBJ1-2, the V gene TRBV10-3; 7 nucleotides match TRBD1. V lost 7 bases, J lost 8 bases, and 10 bases stayed unmatched. The CDR3 length is 13 residues. Germline assignment: CDR1 ENHRY and CDR2 SYGVKD. The CDR3 is CAINQGGLSGYTF. The CDR3 DNA is TGTGCCATCAACCAGGGGGGTCTCTCGGGCTACACCTTC.

This chain uses TRBV5-4 with TRBJ1-2; D possibly corresponds to TRBD1 (5 bases). The germline V and J ends were trimmed by 4 bases and 5 bases, with 12 bases remaining between them. The CDR3 is made up of 13 amino acids. CDR1 is SGHNT, CDR2 YYREEE, per germline (reference sequence). CDR3 sequence: CASSVTGSYGYTF. CDR3 DNA sequence: TGTGCCAGCAGCGTTACAGGTTCTTATGGCTACACCTTC.

The rearrangement uses TRBV4-3 and TRBJ2-2; D is unclear. Germline V lookup: CDR1 LGHNA, CDR2 YSLEER. V gave up 0 bases and J gave up 4 bases, with 3 bases separating them. The CDR3 extends over 13 amino acids. The CDR3 DNA is TGCGCCAGCAGCCAAGAGCGCACCGGGGAGCTGTTTTTT. Protein sequence: CASSQERTGELFF.

J is TRBJ1-1 and V is TRBV21-1. TRBV21-1 is a listed pseudogene. CDR3 length: 13 residues. DNA for the CDR3: TGTGCCAGCAGCAAACGGGTGTTCACTGAAGCTTTCTTT. Translating gives CASSKRVFTEAFF.

Only one count was recorded for this clone. This rearrangement joins TRBV7-8 to TRBJ1-2, with D unclear. The CDR3 runs to 15 residues. CDR1 is SGHVS, CDR2 FQNEAQ, per germline. Trimming took off 5 bases at V and 4 bases at J, with 17 bases between the two ends. This CDR3 is CASSPSAGAGYGYTF. The CDR3 DNA sequence: TGTGCCAGCAGCCCTTCGGCGGGCGCCGGCTATGGCTACACCTTC. Supplemented by reference TRBV7-8 and TRBJ1-2, the full variable domain reads GAGVSQSPRYKVAKRGQDVALRCDPISGHVSLFWYQQALGQGPEFLTYFQNEAQLDKSGLPSDRFFAERPEGSVSTLKIQRTQQEDSAVYLCASSPSAGAGYGYTFGSGTRLTVV.

V gene TRBV5-1 combines with J gene TRBJ1-2; D call uncertain. Germline V gives CDR1 SGHRS, CDR2 YFSETQ. This CDR3 comprises 15 residues. The germline V and J ends were trimmed by 2 bases and 4 bases, with 15 bases remaining between them. CDR3 bases: TGCGCCAGCAGCTTAAATAACGCGGCGGGCTATGGCTACACCTTC. Translated, it gives CASSLNNAAGYGYTF.

The CDR3 protein is CASRRLAGGGPDTQYF. The CDR3 DNA sequence: TGTGCCAGCAGACGACTAGCGGGAGGGGGACCAGATACGCAGTATTTT. This rearrangement joins TRBV27 to TRBJ2-3, with 14 bases fitting TRBD2. The V and J ends lost 6 bases and 4 bases, in that order; junction bases with no gene match: 6. The CDR3 loop spans 16 amino acids. Germline assignment: CDR1 MNHEY and CDR2 SMNVEV (reference sequence).

The chain has TRBV18 and TRBJ1-4, with D hard to call. CDR1 is KGHSH, CDR2 LQKENI, per germline. The CDR3 totals 15 residues. V lost 3 bases and J lost 4, with 12 bases in between. CDR3 sequence: CASSPLGNRNEKLFF. The DNA of the CDR3 is TGTGCCAGCTCACCCCTTGGCAACCGTAATGAAAAACTGTTTTTT.

The chain uses TRBV14 and TRBJ2-7; 15 nucleotides match TRBD2. Looked up from germline, CDR1 is SGHDN and CDR2 is FVKESK. The CDR3 loop spans 16 amino acids. The J segment lost 3 bases and the V segment lost 4 bases, leaving 4 bases of the junction unmatched. This CDR3 is CASSPPGLAGGYEQYF. The CDR3 nucleotides read TGTGCCAGCAGCCCACCGGGACTAGCGGGGGGCTACGAGCAGTACTTC.

The V and J genes are TRBV11-2 and TRBJ2-5; D is undetermined. The germline CDR1 and CDR2 sequences are SGHAT and FQNNGV. With 2 bases removed from V and 1 base from J, the gap between germline ends came to 8 bases. The CDR3 is 14 residues long. The CDR3 spells CASSLSPSQETQYF. CDR3 sequence (DNA): TGTGCCAGCAGCTTATCCCCCAGCCAAGAGACCCAGTACTTC.

This rearrangement joins TRBV15 to TRBJ1-2, with a tentative D call TRBD1 (6 bases). The germline V gene has CDR1 LNHNV and CDR2 YYDKDF (reference sequence). V was trimmed by 4 bases and J by 4 bases, leaving 25 bases between them. The CDR3 sequence is 18 residues long. The DNA of the CDR3 is TGTGCCACCAGCATTCCCCACAGGGAACATTCGTCCAGCTATGGCTACACCTTC. Translation gives CATSIPHREHSSSYGYTF. The entire variable domain, with the rest obtained from reference TRBV15 and TRBJ1-2, is as follows: DAMVIQNPRYQVTQFGKPVTLSCSQTLNHNVMYWYQQKSSQAPKLLFHYYDKDFNNEADTPDNFQSRRPNTSFCFLDIRSPGLGDTAMYLCATSIPHREHSSSYGYTFGSGTRLTVV.

With respect to this clone: Other nucleotide sequences in the sample specify the same CDR3. The chain links TRBV7-2 to TRBJ2-7; 9 nucleotides align to TRBD1. The CDR3 length is 15 residues. The germline CDR1 and CDR2 sequences are SGHTA and FQGNSA. Trimming at V came to 1 base and at J to 3 bases, leaving 4 bases not matched to a gene. CDR3 amino acids: CASSLDRGRHYEQYF. CDR3 coding DNA: TGTGCCAGCAGCTTAGACAGGGGGCGGCACTACGAGCAGTACTTC.

This sequence joins TRBV3-1 (or the pseudogene TRBV3-2) and TRBJ2-7, with 7 bases fitting TRBD1. Trimming removed 4 bases from V and 2 bases from J; junction bases left unmatched: 5. CDR3 length: 14 residues. CDR1 is LGHDT and CDR2 is YNNKEL in the germline V gene (reference sequence). Written as DNA, the CDR3 is TGTGCCAGCAGCCGACAGGGCGGGCCCTACGAGCAGTACTTC. Protein product: CASSRQGGPYEQYF.